This passage covers 10 T cell receptor beta chains from one sample sequenced in a study of blood T cells in healthy people across ages (dated by TCRdb to the mid-2010s). The library was obtained by 5' RACE. Sequencer: Illumina HiSeq 2500. A second PCR of about 6 to 11 cycles was run with a J-beta primer mix and a sample-barcoded 5' primer. Starting from the raw public reads, TCRdb applied fastp trimming at Q25, assembled clones with MiXCR and retained in-frame beta chains. Each entry is one CDR3 protein sequence, shown with its most common DNA and genes. The sample profile shows about 770,000 distinct CDR3 sequences; approximately 48% of them were found once. The ten largest clones add up to roughly 19% of the sample. Sequencing used blood. The source is a man in his sixties in good health.

To note about this clonotype: The junction differs from germline at one of its ends, possibly a read error. V gene TRBV4-1 combines with J gene TRBJ1-1, with unresolved D. CDR3 length: 14 amino acids. Germline V gene sequence: CDR1 MGHRA, CDR2 YSYEKL. The CDR3 DNA follows: TGCGCCAGCAGCCAACACGACCAGAACACTGGAGCTTTCTTT. It codes for CASSQHDQNTGAFF.

This clonotype was seen many times. This chain uses TRBV20-1 with TRBJ2-7, with D possibly being TRBD1 (6 bases). Germline assignment: CDR1 DFQATT and CDR2 SNEGSKA (reference sequence). The CDR3 is made up of 11 amino acids. Trimming cost V 5 bases and J 4 bases, with 9 bases left between them. The CDR3 DNA reads as TGCAGTGCTTTACAGGGATACGAGCAGTACTTC. Encoded protein: CSALQGYEQYF.

V is TRBV7-2 and J is TRBJ1-5; D ambiguous. V lost 1 base, J lost 2 bases, and 12 bases lay in between. CDR3 size: 16 residues. Germline V gives CDR1 SGHTA, CDR2 FQGNSA. The CDR3 is CASSLGAGGGNQPQHF. In nucleotides, the CDR3 is TGTGCCAGCAGCTTAGGGGCGGGTGGGGGCAATCAGCCCCAGCATTTT.

This clonotype turned up a few times. The chain combines TRBV7-9 with TRBJ2-1, with no clear D. The CDR3 is made up of 13 amino acids. Germline loops: CDR1 SEHNR, CDR2 FQNEAQ (reference sequence). Trimming took 5 bases from V and 7 from J, leaving 12 bases between them. The chain's CDR3 is CASSNKDENEQFF. The CDR3, as DNA: TGTGCCAGCAGCAACAAGGACGAAAATGAGCAGTTCTTC.

This clonotype has only a few counts. J is TRBJ2-7 and V is TRBV27; the match to TRBD1 covers 7 bases. Trimming at V came to 0 bases and at J to 3 bases, leaving 8 bases not matched to a gene. The CDR3 loop spans 16 amino acids. Germline V gene data show CDR1 as MNHEY and CDR2 as SMNVEV (reference sequence). In nucleotides, the CDR3 is TGTGCCAGCAGTTTATCCCTCCGAGGGGGCAGCTACGAGCAGTACTTC. Translation: CASSLSLRGGSYEQYF.

V usage is TRBV6-6 and J usage is TRBJ1-5; D call uncertain. V lost 4 bases, J lost 0 bases, and 10 bases lay in between. CDR1 and CDR2 (germline): MNHNY, SVGAGI (reference sequence). The CDR3 sequence is 15 residues long. The CDR3 DNA reads as TGTGCCAGCAGTTCAACGGACCTTAGCAATCAGCCCCAGCATTTT. Encoded protein: CASSSTDLSNQPQHF.

The chain employs TRBV7-9 and TRBJ2-1, with 11 positions matching TRBD2. CDR1 and CDR2 from the germline V gene are SEHNR and FQNEAQ (reference sequence). J lost 9 bases, V lost 6 bases, and 10 bases had no gene match. The CDR3 consists of 15 residues. CDR3: CASRVSGGGDGEQFF. The CDR3 nucleotides read TGTGCCAGCAGGGTTAGCGGGGGGGGCGATGGTGAGCAGTTCTTC.

This clonotype was seen a handful of times. CDR3 bases: TGTGCCAGCAGTTACGAGGACAGGGACTTTCATGAGCAGTTCTTC. Translated, it gives CASSYEDRDFHEQFF. V is TRBV6-2 or TRBV6-3 and J is TRBJ2-1; 8 bases match TRBD1. Germline lookup yields CDR1 MNHEY and CDR2 SVGEGT. The CDR3 has 15 amino acids. The trim removed 2 bases at V and 8 bases at J, leaving 8 bases unmatched.

The rearrangement links TRBV12-3 or TRBV12-4 to TRBJ2-4; 8 bases are a match to TRBD1. The CDR3 totals 13 residues. Trimming at V came to 5 bases and at J to 9 bases, leaving 6 bases not matched to a gene. Here the CDR3 DNA reads TGTGCCAGCAGTCTACGACAGGGGAGCATTCAGTACTTC. Its protein is CASSLRQGSIQYF.

This clonotype was picked up a small number of times. The chain joins TRBV6-1 to TRBJ1-5, with D tentatively TRBD1 (5 bases). Trimming removed 5 bases from V and 4 bases from J, with 12 bases in between. CDR3 length: 14 amino acids. Germline loops: CDR1 MNHNS, CDR2 SASEGT. CDR3 nucleotide sequence: TGTGCCAGCAGTAGGCAGGGTGGTAATCAGCCCCAGCATTTT. Encoded protein: CASSRQGGNQPQHF.